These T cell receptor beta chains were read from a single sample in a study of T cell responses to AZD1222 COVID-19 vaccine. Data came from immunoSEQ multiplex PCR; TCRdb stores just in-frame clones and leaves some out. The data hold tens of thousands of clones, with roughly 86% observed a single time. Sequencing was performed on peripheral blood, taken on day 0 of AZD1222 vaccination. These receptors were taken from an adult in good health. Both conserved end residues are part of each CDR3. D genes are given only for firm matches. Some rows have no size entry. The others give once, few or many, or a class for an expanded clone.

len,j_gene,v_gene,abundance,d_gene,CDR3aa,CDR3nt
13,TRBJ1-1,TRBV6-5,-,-,CASSSSRGTEAFF,TGTGCCAGCAGTTCCTCCCGGGGCACTGAAGCTTTCTTT
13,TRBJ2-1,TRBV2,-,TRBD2,CASSGTSGIWQFF,TGTGCCAGCAGTGGGACTAGCGGGATTTGGCAGTTCTTC
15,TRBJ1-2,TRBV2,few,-,CASSDWGFVDYGYTF,TGTGCCAGCAGTGATTGGGGTTTTGTTGACTATGGCTACACCTTC
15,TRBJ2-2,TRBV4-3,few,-,CASSQHAEVTGELFF,TGCGCCAGCAGCCAACATGCAGAAGTCACCGGGGAGCTGTTTTTT
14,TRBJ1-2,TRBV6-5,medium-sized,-,CASSWTGANYGYTF,TGTGCCAGCAGTTGGACGGGAGCTAACTATGGCTACACCTTC
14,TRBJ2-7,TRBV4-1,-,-,CASSSQGQTYEQYF,TGCGCCAGCAGCTCCCAAGGACAGACCTACGAGCAGTACTTC
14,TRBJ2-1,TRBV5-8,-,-,CASSLMQAPNEQFF,TGTGCCAGCAGCTTGATGCAGGCTCCAAATGAGCAGTTCTTC
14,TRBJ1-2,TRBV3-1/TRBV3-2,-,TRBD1,CASTRTGGEYGYTF,TGTGCCAGCACCCGGACAGGGGGCGAGTATGGCTACACCTTC
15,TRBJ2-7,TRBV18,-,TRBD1,CASSSAGTGSNEQYF,TGTGCCAGCTCATCTGCCGGGACAGGGTCTAACGAGCAGTACTTC
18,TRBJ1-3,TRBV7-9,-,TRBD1,CASSSSFNGPDRVGPAYF,TGTGCCAGTAGCAGCAGCTTTAATGGTCCGGACAGGGTGGGGCCCGCATATTTT
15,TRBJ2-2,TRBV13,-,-,CASSRGGPNTGELFF,TGTGCCAGCAGCCGTGGCGGGCCGAACACCGGGGAGCTGTTTTTT
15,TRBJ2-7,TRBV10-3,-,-,CAIRGRGDRLYEQYF,TGTGCCATCAGAGGGCGCGGGGACCGACTCTACGAGCAGTACTTC
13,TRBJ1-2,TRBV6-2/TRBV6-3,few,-,CASSYSDNYGYTF,TGTGCCAGCAGTTACTCGGACAACTATGGCTACACCTTC
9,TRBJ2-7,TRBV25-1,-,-,CASDWEQYF,TGTGCCAGCGATTGGGAGCAGTACTTC
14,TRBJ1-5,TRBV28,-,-,CASSFPQEGLPQHF,TGTGCCAGCAGTTTTCCGCAGGAAGGTCTGCCCCAGCATTTT
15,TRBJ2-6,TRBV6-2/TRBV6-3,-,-,CASSYSSSGANVLTF,TGTGCCAGCAGTTACTCCAGCTCTGGGGCCAACGTCCTGACTTTC
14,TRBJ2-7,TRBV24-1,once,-,CATPHRIGAHEQYF,TGTGCCACTCCCCATCGGATCGGGGCCCACGAGCAGTACTTC
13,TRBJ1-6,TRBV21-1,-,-,CASRDRDNSPLHF,TGTGCCAGCAGAGACCGGGATAATTCACCCCTCCACTTT
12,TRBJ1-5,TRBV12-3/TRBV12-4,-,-,CASSLVRQPQHF,TGTGCCAGCAGTTTGGTGAGGCAGCCCCAGCATTTT
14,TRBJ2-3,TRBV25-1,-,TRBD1,CASSEWQGAPLWYF,TGTGCCAGCAGTGAATGGCAGGGGGCGCCCCTTTGGTATTTT
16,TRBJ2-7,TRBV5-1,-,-,CASSAPGGPRSYEQYF,TGCGCCAGCAGCGCCCCAGGAGGCCCTCGCTCCTACGAGCAGTACTTC
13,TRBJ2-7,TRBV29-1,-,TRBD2,CSALAGGSYEQYF,TGCAGCGCGTTAGCGGGAGGCTCCTACGAGCAGTACTTC
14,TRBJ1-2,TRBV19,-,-,CASSMGLKVYGYTF,TGTGCCAGTAGTATGGGCCTCAAGGTCTATGGCTACACCTTC
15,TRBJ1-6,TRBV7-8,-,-,CASSLGTGLNSPLHF,TGTGCCAGCAGCTTGGGCACAGGGCTAAATTCACCCCTCCACTTT
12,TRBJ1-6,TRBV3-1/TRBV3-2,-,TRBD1,CATRTGGKPLHF,TGTGCCACTAGGACAGGGGGGAAACCCCTCCACTTT
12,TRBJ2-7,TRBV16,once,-,CASSQGAYEQYF,TGTGCCAGCAGCCAGGGTGCGTACGAGCAGTACTTC
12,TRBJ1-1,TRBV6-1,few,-,CASSDMNTEAFF,TGTGCCAGCAGTGACATGAACACTGAAGCTTTCTTT
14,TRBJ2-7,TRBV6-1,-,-,CASSPPGRSSEQYF,TGTGCCAGCAGTCCTCCGGGACGTAGCTCCGAGCAGTACTTC
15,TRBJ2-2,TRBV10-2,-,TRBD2,CASSLAGDGTGELFF,TGCGCCAGCAGTTTAGCGGGAGATGGCACCGGGGAGCTGTTTTTT
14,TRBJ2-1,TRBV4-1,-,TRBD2,CASKSSGSSNEQFF,TGCGCCAGCAAGTCTAGCGGGAGTAGCAATGAGCAGTTCTTC
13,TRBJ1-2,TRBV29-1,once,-,CSVDVHEENGYTF,TGCAGCGTTGATGTACACGAGGAAAATGGCTACACCTTC
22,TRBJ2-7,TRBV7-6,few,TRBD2,CASSLAAFPTSGRIIDPYEQYF,TGTGCCAGCAGCTTAGCTGCTTTTCCGACTAGCGGGAGGATCATCGATCCCTACGAGCAGTACTTC